This TCR beta chain stems from a study of somatic mutations in cytotoxic T cells in rheumatoid arthritis. Study-wide findings and caveats: The largest CD8+ clone made up over 20% of CD8+ cells in about an eighth of the roughly 60 patients. No antigen targets were known for the expanded CD8+ clones.

This CDR3 is built from 11 residues. CDR1 and CDR2 (germline): SGHNT, YYREEE (reference sequence). Between the trimmed V and J ends, which lost 10 bases and 0 bases, there was a span of 5 bases. This table comes from immunoSEQ multiplex PCR, and its TCRdb copy is limited to in-frame clones, with some not included. The sample lists approximately 11,000 clones, under 80% seen once, with approximately 9.4% in the top ten. Comments on this clone: Its matching antigen is unknown.

This sequence was found in a man aged 65 to 85 in good health. The sample was CD8+ T cells sorted from blood. The chain links TRBV5-4 to TRBJ1-3; no definite D call. CDR3 residues: CALHSGNTIYF. CDR3 DNA sequence: TGTGCCCTTCACTCTGGAAACACCATATATTTT.